This T cell receptor beta chain was obtained from a study of CD8 T cells in Susac syndrome. On the study more broadly: Active disease was present in six of the sequenced Susac syndrome patients, and remission in 8 or 9.

TEMRA cells were enriched by FACS, and CD4+ and CD8+ T cells were negatively isolated. With random hexamers, reverse transcription was performed on about 0.5 to 1 ug of RNA. Amplification of TCR beta CDR3 across 54 Vbeta and 13 Jbeta was performed with immunoSEQ multiplex PCR. TCRdb re-analysed the immunoSEQ multiplex PCR reads in MiXCR, keeping a single row per CDR3 protein. Among some 77,000 distinct CDR3 sequences listed, around 93% were seen once. The germline V gene has CDR1 SGHNT and CDR2 YYREEE (reference sequence). Trimming took 2 bases from V and 3 from J; bases not matched to a gene: 2. The CDR3 runs 14 residues.

This TCR was sampled from a human donor with Susac syndrome. Sequences were obtained from CD4+ T cells from PBMCs. This chain joins TRBV5-4 and TRBJ2-3; 8 nucleotides match TRBD1. CDR3 residues: CASSFGQGTDTQYF. As DNA, the CDR3 is TGTGCCAGCAGCTTCGGACAGGGAACAGATACGCAGTATTTT.